This T cell receptor beta chain was found in a study of T cells in Graves' hyperthyroidism and ophthalmopathy. TCR beta CDR3 regions were amplified from RNA. First-round RT-PCR of the TCR CDR3 relied on the HTBI primer set. TCRdb called the multiplex PCR reads again in MiXCR, with one record for every CDR3 protein. The sample lists 500,000 to 600,000 distinct CDR3 sequences, under 60% occurring once. Study-level results: Ophthalmopathy cases were set apart from stable hyperthyroidism by a 13 V-J model. Most thyroid clonotypes that were expanded above 0.001 also turned up in blood.

Germline V gene sequence: CDR1 SGHNT, CDR2 YENEEA. The CDR3 is 14 residues long. This clonotype was recorded many times. Its antigen remains unknown. The junction and the germline gene differ at one end; a read error may be behind it. It was considered stable Graves' hyperthyroidism when ophthalmopathy did not progress within 18 months. Sequencing used peripheral blood or thyroid tissue (not recorded which). The V gene is TRBV11-3, the J gene TRBJ1-1, with a possible D match to TRBD1 (5 bases). The clonotype was recovered from a young woman with Graves' hyperthyroidism. In nucleotides, the CDR3 is TGTGCCAACAGCTTAGACATGGGGGAGACTGAAGCTTTCTTT. Protein product: CANSLDMGETEAFF.